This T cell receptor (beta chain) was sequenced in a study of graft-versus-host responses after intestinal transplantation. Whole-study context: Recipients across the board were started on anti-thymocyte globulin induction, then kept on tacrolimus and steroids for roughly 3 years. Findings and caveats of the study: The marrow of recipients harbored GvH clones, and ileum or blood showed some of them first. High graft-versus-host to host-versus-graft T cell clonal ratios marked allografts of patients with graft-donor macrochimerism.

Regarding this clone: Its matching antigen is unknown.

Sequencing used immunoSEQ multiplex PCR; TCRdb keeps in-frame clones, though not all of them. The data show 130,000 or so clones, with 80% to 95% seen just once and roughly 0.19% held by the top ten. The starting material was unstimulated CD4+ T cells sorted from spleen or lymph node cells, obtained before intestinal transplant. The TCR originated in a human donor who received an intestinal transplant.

CDR3 sequence reads: CASSRLAGDPGANVLTF. The CDR3 coding sequence is TGTGCCAGCTCCAGACTAGCGGGAGATCCTGGGGCCAACGTCCTGACTTTC. V and J are TRBV28 and TRBJ2-6, with TRBD2 matching 12 bases. Germline CDR1 and CDR2: MDHEN and SYDVKM. The CDR3 sequence is 17 residues long. Trimming took 8 bases from V and 2 from J; bases not matched to a gene: 7.